These T cell receptor beta chains were read from a single sample in a study of T cell responses to AZD1222 COVID-19 vaccine. The data were produced by immunoSEQ multiplex PCR, yet TCRdb's version contains in-frame clones alone and is incomplete. This table holds about 120,000 clones, approximately 88% found once. The sequences come from peripheral blood, collected on day 0 of AZD1222 vaccination. These TCRs come from an adult in good health. The CDR3 runs from the conserved cysteine through the conserved F or W. A D gene is named only where the DNA matches it firmly.

CASSPTGSNEQFF	.	TRBV27
CASSHQLDRGSEAFF	TRBD1	TRBV4-3
CASSRGQLNTEAFF	.	TRBV5-4
CASSYVRQGAWISTEAFF	TRBD1	TRBV6-2/TRBV6-3
CASSFGAGAEAFF	.	TRBV5-1
CASSRGGDQDTQYF	.	TRBV3-1/TRBV3-2
CASSPGDRPYEQYF	TRBD1	TRBV18
CASRLAGGPNNEQFF	TRBD2	TRBV4-2
CASRPLAGGSETQYF	TRBD2	TRBV5-1
CASSPYTGSQSPRF	.	TRBV7-2
CASNEQGSQTPFF	TRBD1	TRBV19
CASSHTSGGAYNEQFF	TRBD2	TRBV5-8
CASRSGYTETQYF	.	TRBV7-8
CACSIPETQYF	.	TRBV30
CASSPGQGASTGNTIYF	TRBD1	TRBV7-2
CAASGFMDNGYTF	.	TRBV28
CASSYRRTGELFF	.	TRBV6-5
CASSGQHTEAFF	.	TRBV19
CASSPQGVLGQPQHF	TRBD1	TRBV5-1
CASSLLAGAGELFF	TRBD2	TRBV3-1/TRBV3-2
CASSFQGVETQYF	TRBD1	TRBV7-2
CASSQNLVLNYGYTF	.	TRBV4-1
CASSDGYEQYF	.	TRBV27
CASSLTRDFNEKLFF	.	TRBV5-1
CASSYSAQGVYEQYF	.	TRBV7-8
CASSLDRGGLHF	.	TRBV7-8
CASNPTGYGYTF	.	TRBV12-3/TRBV12-4
CASSFTSGGGSSTDTQYF	TRBD2	TRBV27
CASSLFNEQFF	.	TRBV7-9
CASSYSGLAYNEQFF	TRBD2	TRBV6-5
CASSLMGGHGNIQYF	.	TRBV11-3
CAWSAGGYGYTF	TRBD1	TRBV30
CASSDGTGGRNIQYF	TRBD1	TRBV2
CAFRTGRNYGYTF	TRBD1	TRBV2
CASSLGTGWNSNQPQHF	TRBD1	TRBV7-8
CASSLGAEYGYTF	.	TRBV12-3/TRBV12-4
CASRGTGVGGYTF	TRBD1	TRBV6-5
CASSLVQGSGAFF	.	TRBV11-3
CASSLWAGGGYTF	TRBD1	TRBV27
CASSLRTVNTEAFF	.	TRBV7-2